A selection of T cell receptor beta chains follows, all from one sample in a study of T cells after posttransplantation cyclophosphamide. Data came from immunoSEQ multiplex PCR; TCRdb stores just in-frame clones and leaves some out. The table has 47,000 or so clones, 85% to 95% seen once; the top ten hold 3% to 3.5%. The sample taken for sequencing was PBMCs. The receptors originated from a woman in her forties or fifties in good health and a related stem cell transplant donor. The CDR3 runs from the conserved cysteine through the conserved F or W. A D gene is named only where the DNA matches it firmly. The size entry is marked missing in some rows and otherwise reads once, few, many or a size class.

CDR3	DNA	D	size	V	J
CASSETGTSANEQFF	TGCGCCAGCAGTGAGACCGGGACTAGCGCGAATGAGCAGTTCTTC	TRBD2	few	TRBV10-1	TRBJ2-1
CARGTANTEAFF	TGTGCCAGAGGGACAGCGAACACTGAAGCTTTCTTT	TRBD1	.	TRBV2	TRBJ1-1
CASSPQRQGRGGELFF	TGTGCCAGCAGTCCCCAAAGACAGGGACGGGGCGGGGAGCTGTTTTTT	TRBD1	.	TRBV28	TRBJ2-2
CASSYLRTGNSPLHF	TGTGCCAGCAGTTACCTTAGGACAGGGAATTCACCCCTCCACTTT	TRBD1	.	TRBV6-5	TRBJ1-6
CASVVASGETQYF	TGTGCCAGCGTGGTCGCATCGGGGGAGACCCAGTACTTC	.	.	TRBV6-1	TRBJ2-5
CASASPQGAYYGYTF	TGTGCCAGCGCATCCCCACAGGGCGCATACTATGGCTACACCTTC	.	once	TRBV27	TRBJ1-2
CASRDRGNQPQHF	TGTGCCAGTAGGGACAGGGGGAATCAGCCCCAGCATTTT	TRBD1	.	TRBV19	TRBJ1-5
CAWSVLTGHGSPLHF	TGTGCCTGGAGTGTACTCACAGGGCACGGTTCACCCCTCCACTTT	.	.	TRBV30	TRBJ1-6
CASSIQGAPEDTQYF	TGTGCCAGCAGCATTCAGGGGGCGCCCGAAGATACGCAGTATTTT	TRBD1	.	TRBV5-4	TRBJ2-3
CASIRGGATGELFF	TGTGCCAGCATAAGGGGGGGGGCGACCGGGGAGCTGTTTTTT	.	.	TRBV28	TRBJ2-2